This T cell receptor (beta chain) was found in a study of human T cells and chemical hapten exposure. Looking at the study overall: During the approximately 23-week study period, patients had diphenylcyclopropenone applied to the scalp every week. Patients, largely female, had alopecia areata, totalis or universalis.

Findings and caveats of the study: Unchanged with DPC sensitization were TCRs above 1 in 1000 frequency.

Germline CDR1 is SGHTA and CDR2 is FQGNSA. Trimming cost V 1 base and J 0 bases; bases outside gene matches: 14. The CDR3 covers 20 residues. This clonotype was counted only a few times. The antigen is unknown. TCRdb re-called the RACE reads with MiXCR, one entry per CDR3 protein. The top ten clones hold about 2.1% of a sample with around 260,000 distinct CDR3 sequences, over 8% of them seen once. Noted time point: pre-sensitization, week 0. Treatment described: therapeutic diphenylcyclopropenone sensitization with weekly scalp DPC. The chain has TRBV7-2 and TRBJ2-4, with TRBD2 identical over 8 bases. The sample consisted of whole blood, taken in connection with sensitization to the hapten diphenylcyclopropenone (DPC). This sequence was found in a woman between 40 and 50 years old with alopecia areata. Some clones in this sample may be carry-over from other donors' samples. CDR3 loop: CASSLGPGTSGQPAKNIQYF. DNA of the CDR3: TGTGCCAGCAGCTTAGGCCCTGGAACTAGCGGACAACCAGCCAAAAACATTCAGTACTTC.